The 24 T cell receptor beta chains in this list originate from one sample, sequenced in a study of T cells in Graves' hyperthyroidism and ophthalmopathy. Researchers took RNA transcripts and amplified the TCR beta CDR3 regions from them. Researchers ran a first-round RT-PCR on the TCR CDR3 using the HTBI primer set. TCRdb reprocessed the multiplex PCR reads with MiXCR, giving one entry per CDR3 protein. The data contain more than 500,000 distinct CDR3 sequences, about 16% of them singletons. What was sequenced was blood. The receptors derive from a woman younger than 45 with Graves' ophthalmopathy.

A note on this clonotype: This may stem from a read error, because a much larger clone lies one nucleotide away. The rearrangement links TRBV12-3 or TRBV12-4 to TRBJ1-5, with D possibly being TRBD1 (5 bases). Trimming pared 6 bases from V and 5 bases from J, leaving 14 bases between. The CDR3 extends over 14 amino acids. CDR3 loop: CASSPAGSDQPQHF. As DNA, the CDR3 is TGTGCCAGCAGCCCCGCAGGGTCTGATCAGCCCCAGCATTTT.

In its sample, this clonotype was seen many times. This chain links TRBV3-1 with TRBJ2-5; D uncertain. CDR1 LGHDT and CDR2 YNNKEL come from the germline V gene (reference sequence). V lost 5 bases and J lost 0, with 16 bases in between. The length of the CDR3 is 16 residues. CDR3 loop: CASSTRPHQHQETQYF. The CDR3 DNA follows: TGTGCCAGCAGCACCAGGCCGCACCAGCACCAAGAGACCCAGTACTTC.

V gene TRBV28 combines with J gene TRBJ2-4; D gene ambiguous. V was shortened by 5 bases and J by 0 bases, with 11 bases between the two germline ends. CDR1 is MDHEN, CDR2 SYDVKM, per germline. CDR3 length: 15 residues. CDR3 loop: CASSEDWIAKNIQYF. For the CDR3, the DNA is TGTGCCAGCAGTGAAGATTGGATAGCCAAAAACATTCAGTACTTC.

The CDR3 spells CSARDQREAGETQYF. The CDR3 DNA follows: TGCAGTGCTAGAGATCAGCGGGAGGCCGGGGAGACCCAGTACTTC. The chain has TRBV20-1 and TRBJ2-5; 9 bases are a match to TRBD2. Per germline, CDR1 DFQATT and CDR2 SNEGSKA (reference sequence). V shed 0 bases, J shed 5 bases, and the junction held 7 bases outside the gene matches. The CDR3 has 15 residues.

This clonotype was observed at least ten times. The chain has TRBV11-2 and TRBJ2-3; TRBD1 matches 8 bases. This CDR3 comprises 16 residues. Germline V lookup: CDR1 SGHAT, CDR2 FQNNGV. V gave up 1 base and J gave up 0 bases; unmatched junction bases: 3. The CDR3 bases are TGTGCCAGCAGCTTAGCGGGACAGGCTAGCACAGATACGCAGTATTTT. Encoded protein: CASSLAGQASTDTQYF.

The chain is built from TRBV12-3 or TRBV12-4 and TRBJ2-1; TRBD2 agrees at 8 bases. CDR3 length equals 13 residues. The junction had 3 bases not matched to a gene; V was cut back by 3 bases and J by 8 bases. CDR3 sequence: CASSFREGDEQFF. The DNA for the CDR3 is TGTGCCAGCAGTTTCCGGGAGGGCGATGAGCAGTTCTTC.

This clonotype was found many times. The gene calls are TRBV12-3 or TRBV12-4 and TRBJ2-4; 9 nucleotides align to TRBD1. There are 15 residues in the CDR3. J gave up 6 bases and V 6 bases, and 9 bases lay outside the gene matches. CDR3 amino acids: CASRQGTGSGNIQYF. CDR3 nucleotide sequence: TGTGCCAGCAGACAGGGGACAGGGTCGGGAAACATTCAGTACTTC.

V gene TRBV2 combines with J gene TRBJ2-7; possibly TRBD1 for D (6 bases). Germline CDR1 reads SNHLY; CDR2 reads FYNNEI. V shed 8 bases and J shed 7 bases, with 15 bases lying between them. This CDR3 is 12 amino acids long. CDR3 in amino acids: CASRDQGTEQYF. The CDR3 DNA sequence: TGTGCCAGCCGGGACCAGGGGACGGAGCAGTACTTC.

This clonotype was observed many times. This rearrangement joins TRBV30 to TRBJ2-4; 11 bases fit TRBD2. After removal of 4 bases from V and 14 bases from J, the junction contained 19 bases not matched to a gene. Germline values: CDR1 GTSNPN, CDR2 SVGIG (reference sequence). The length of the CDR3 is 16 residues. The CDR3 loop is CAWMERGSLAGVGKYF. The CDR3 DNA reads TGTGCCTGGATGGAAAGGGGATCACTAGCGGGAGTGGGGAAGTACTTC.

This chain links TRBV5-6 with TRBJ2-7; 7 nucleotides align to TRBD1. With V trimmed by 7 bases and J by 2 bases, 9 bases remained unmatched. This CDR3 comprises 14 residues. From germline, CDR1 is SGHDT and CDR2 YYEEEE. CDR3 sequence reads: CASGKRDRPYEQYF. DNA of the CDR3: TGTGCCAGCGGAAAAAGGGACAGACCCTACGAGCAGTACTTC.

This clonotype was seen many times. The CDR3 bases are TGTGCCTGGAGTGTCGGGACAGCCCACGAGCAGTACTTC. It is translated as CAWSVGTAHEQYF. The chain recombines TRBV30 with TRBJ2-7; 7 bases align to TRBD1. Germline trimming cut 0 bases from V and 5 bases from J; bases unmatched to any gene: 4. The CDR3 sequence is 13 residues long. Germline assignment: CDR1 GTSNPN and CDR2 SVGIG (reference sequence).

This clonotype was observed at least ten times. J is TRBJ2-1 and V is TRBV6-6; D is perhaps TRBD1 (6 bases). The CDR3 is 15 residues long. The germline gives CDR1 MNHNY, CDR2 SVGAGI (reference sequence). Trimming removed 0 bases at V and 7 bases at J, with 13 bases between. CDR3 sequence: CASSYSFYGQNEQFF. The CDR3 nucleotides read TGTGCCAGCAGTTACTCGTTTTACGGACAGAATGAGCAGTTCTTC.

This clonotype was seen more than once but under ten times. V is TRBV7-9 and J is TRBJ2-5; tentatively, D is TRBD1 (6 bases). The CDR3 is 14 amino acids. The V and J ends lost 5 bases and 3 bases respectively, with 13 bases between them. Germline-derived CDR1 and CDR2 are SEHNR and FQNEAQ (reference sequence). CDR3 protein: CASSPRTVEETQYF. Here the CDR3 DNA reads TGTGCCAGCAGCCCGCGGACAGTAGAAGAGACCCAGTACTTC. Together with reference TRBV7-9 and TRBJ2-5, the CDR3 gives the full variable domain: DTGVSQNPRHKITKRGQNVTFRCDPISEHNRLYWYRQTLGQGPEFLTYFQNEAQLEKSRLLSDRFSAERPKGSFSTLEIQRTEQGDSAMYLCASSPRTVEETQYFGPGTRLLVL.

This clonotype was recorded many times. The rearrangement joins TRBV11-2 to TRBJ2-3; TRBD1 might be the D (6 bases). CDR3 length equals 11 residues. V was trimmed by 4 bases and J by 14 bases, leaving 13 bases between them. Per the germline V gene, CDR1 is SGHAT and CDR2 is FQNNGV. CDR3 sequence (DNA): TGTGCCAGCAGCTCCGACAGGTTAATGTATTTT. Its translation is CASSSDRLMYF.

This clonotype was counted between two and nine times. The V gene is TRBV10-1, the J gene TRBJ2-7; TRBD2 aligns across 8 bases. From germline, CDR1 is WNHNN and CDR2 SYGVQD (reference sequence). V was clipped by 3 bases and J by 1 base; unmatched bases: 2. This CDR3 has 14 residues. In DNA form, the CDR3 reads TGCGCCAGCAGTGAATCTAGCGGGTCCTACGAGCAGTACTTC. Amino acids: CASSESSGSYEQYF.

This sequence joins TRBV28 and TRBJ2-7, with 13 bases that match TRBD2. Germline-derived CDR1 and CDR2 are MDHEN and SYDVKM. The CDR3 is 18 amino acids. V gave up 8 bases and J gave up 2 bases; unmatched junction bases: 15. CDR3 bases: TGTGCCAGCTCACCACCTGGACTAGCGGGAGTGGGTGCCTACGAGCAGTACTTC. Translating it yields CASSPPGLAGVGAYEQYF.

This clonotype came up a few times. This chain links TRBV9 with TRBJ1-4, with a possible D match to TRBD1 (6 bases). V was trimmed by 0 bases and J by 7 bases, leaving 16 bases between them. The CDR3 loop spans 16 amino acids. Per germline, CDR1 SGDLS and CDR2 YYNGEE. The CDR3 sequence: CASSVAPAGAGEKLFF. In nucleotides, the CDR3 is TGTGCCAGCAGCGTAGCCCCTGCAGGGGCGGGTGAAAAACTGTTTTTT.

This clonotype was seen only a few times. The chain recombines TRBV29-1 with TRBJ2-3; D not resolved. V was clipped by 2 bases and J by 2 bases, with 11 bases between them. The CDR3 is 14 amino acids. In germline, CDR1 is SQVTM, CDR2 ANQGSEA. CDR3 in amino acids: CSVESQVSTDTQYF. CDR3 bases: TGCAGCGTTGAAAGTCAGGTATCCACAGATACGCAGTATTTT.

This chain joins TRBV7-2 and TRBJ1-2; D not resolved. The CDR3 contains 15 residues. The germline V gene encodes CDR1 SGHTA and CDR2 FQGNSA. V lost 0 bases to trimming and J lost 4 bases, with 12 bases between them. The CDR3 nucleotides are TGTGCCAGCAGCTTAGCGCCGGGCGGCTCCTATGGCTACACCTTC. Protein product: CASSLAPGGSYGYTF.

This clonotype was seen many times. The rearrangement uses TRBV20-1 and TRBJ2-5, with 9 bases lining up with TRBD2. The CDR3 runs 16 residues. Germline-derived CDR1 and CDR2 are DFQATT and SNEGSKA (reference sequence). V lost 3 bases, J lost 2 bases, and 10 bases stayed unmatched. The CDR3 bases are TGCAGTGCTAGCCAAGGCCCGACTAGCGGACAAGAGACCCAGTACTTC. Translating gives CSASQGPTSGQETQYF.

Ten or more counts support this clonotype. This chain uses TRBV30 with TRBJ2-7; a possible D gene is TRBD1 (6 bases). CDR3 size: 11 residues. CDR1 and CDR2 from the germline V gene are GTSNPN and SVGIG (reference sequence). Deletions cut 4 bases from V and 2 bases from J, with 6 bases between. CDR3 protein: CAWTGAYEQYF. DNA for the CDR3: TGTGCCTGGACAGGGGCCTACGAGCAGTACTTC.

There are many counts of this clonotype. The J gene is TRBJ2-2, the V gene TRBV20-1; 12 nucleotides match TRBD2. Trimming took 5 bases from V and 0 from J; bases not matched to a gene: 22. Germline CDR1 is DFQATT and CDR2 is SNEGSKA (reference sequence). There are 22 residues in the CDR3. The CDR3 protein is CSADPDGASGRGVFANTGELFF. CDR3 DNA: TGCAGTGCTGACCCGGATGGGGCTAGCGGGAGGGGGGTGTTCGCGAACACCGGGGAGCTGTTTTTT.

This chain connects TRBV10-3 to TRBJ1-6; D is uncertain. The CDR3 is 16 amino acids. Between the trimmed V and J ends, which lost 4 bases and 10 bases, there was a span of 20 bases. Germline assignment: CDR1 ENHRY and CDR2 SYGVKD. As DNA, the CDR3 is TGTGCCATCAGTGCTACTCAGCTTTCAAAAGGCTCACCCCTCCACTTT. The encoded protein is CAISATQLSKGSPLHF.

This clonotype was seen repeatedly, ten times or more. The chain recombines TRBV4-3 with TRBJ2-7; D call uncertain. The CDR3 has 15 residues. Germline V gene sequence: CDR1 LGHNA, CDR2 YSLEER. Deletions cut 0 bases from V and 4 bases from J, with 13 bases between. The CDR3: CASSQDSRTQYEQYF. The CDR3 nucleotides are TGCGCCAGCAGCCAAGATTCGCGTACTCAATACGAGCAGTACTTC.